These 17 T cell receptor beta chains originate from one sample sequenced in a study of shared clonotypes between healthy human individuals. This table comes from immunoSEQ multiplex PCR, and its TCRdb copy is limited to in-frame clones, with some not included. The table shows about half a million clones, with roughly three quarters occurring only once. The sequenced sample was PBMCs. All receptors derive from a woman in her forties in good health. Some clones in this sample may be carry-over from other donors' samples.

This chain connects TRBV2 to TRBJ2-3; 12 positions match TRBD2. This CDR3 is 17 amino acids long. The V gene's germline CDR1 is SNHLY and CDR2 FYNNEI. The J segment lost 0 bases and the V segment lost 5 bases, leaving 6 bases of the junction unmatched. The DNA of the CDR3 is TGTGCCAGCAGTTTACGGACTAGCGGGATTAGCACAGATACGCAGTATTTT. It is translated as CASSLRTSGISTDTQYF. Together with reference TRBV2 and TRBJ2-3, the CDR3 gives the full variable domain: EPEVTQTPSHQVTQMGQEVILRCVPISNHLYFYWYRQILGQKVEFLVSFYNNEISEKSEIFDDQFSVERPDGSNFTLKIRSTKLEDSAMYFCASSLRTSGISTDTQYFGPGTRLTVL.

This clone has just a few counts. The chain recombines TRBV5-6 with TRBJ1-5; no definite D call. V lost 4 bases, J lost 0 bases, and 14 bases lay in between. Per germline, CDR1 SGHDT and CDR2 YYEEEE. This CDR3 contains 16 residues. CDR3 amino acids: CASSLRAWGSNQPQHF. The CDR3 DNA sequence: TGTGCCAGCAGCCTCCGGGCCTGGGGTAGCAATCAGCCCCAGCATTTT.

The gene calls are TRBV7-2 and TRBJ1-2; the match to TRBD1 covers 11 bases. Losses at the gene ends were 8 bases for V and 7 bases for J; bases not matched to a gene: 12. Germline V CDR1 and CDR2: SGHTA, FQGNSA. The CDR3 extends over 15 amino acids. CDR3 sequence: CASAPRTGGLGGYTF. The CDR3 region has the DNA TGTGCCAGCGCCCCCCGGACAGGGGGCCTTGGTGGCTACACCTTC. Using reference TRBV7-2 and TRBJ1-2 for the parts outside the CDR3, the full variable domain is GAGVSQSPSNKVTEKGKDVELRCDPISGHTALYWYRQSLGQGLEFLIYFQGNSAPDKSGLPSDRFSAERTGGSVSTLTIQRTQQEDSAVYLCASAPRTGGLGGYTFGSGTRLTVV.

There are many counts of this clone. The V and J genes are TRBV5-4 and TRBJ2-1; D unclear. V was shortened by 0 bases and J by 9 bases, with 7 bases between the two germline ends. The CDR3 is 12 amino acids. The germline gives CDR1 SGHNT, CDR2 YYREEE (reference sequence). The CDR3 sequence: CASSLDVGEQFF. The CDR3 region has the DNA TGTGCCAGCAGCTTGGACGTGGGTGAGCAGTTCTTC.

Worth noting for this clone: At one of its ends the junction is not consistent with the germline gene, which may arise from a read error. The same CDR3 also results from other DNA sequences found in this sample. This CDR3 reads CASSFLHYSPYEQYF. For the CDR3, the DNA is TGTGCTAGCAGTTTCCTCCACTACTCACCCTACGAGCAGTACTTC. The chain joins TRBV7-8 to TRBJ2-7; D call uncertain. Germline lookup yields CDR1 SGHVS and CDR2 FQNEAQ. This CDR3 has 15 amino acids.

The chain carries TRBV11-2 and TRBJ2-7; TRBD2 might be the D (6 bases). The CDR3 contains 17 residues. V dropped 0 bases and J dropped 0 bases, with 15 bases sitting between them. Per the germline V gene, CDR1 is SGHAT and CDR2 is FQNNGV. CDR3 sequence (DNA): TGTGCCAGCAGCTTAGACCGGGACTTCGCTAACTCCTACGAGCAGTACTTC. It codes for CASSLDRDFANSYEQYF.

The chain has TRBV4-1 and TRBJ2-4; 12 bases map to TRBD1. With V trimmed by 5 bases and J by 0 bases, 5 bases remained unmatched. Germline V CDR1 and CDR2: MGHRA, YSYEKL. This CDR3 region has 17 residues. In DNA form, the CDR3 reads TGCGCCAGCAGCGCGCCGGGACAGGGGGCAGCCAAAAACATTCAGTACTTC. Its protein is CASSAPGQGAAKNIQYF.

The chain uses TRBV6-5 and TRBJ1-4; D gene unclear. The CDR3 is 13 residues long. The germline V and J ends were trimmed by 2 bases and 8 bases, with 9 bases remaining between them. CDR1 and CDR2 from the germline V gene are MNHEY and SVGAGI. As DNA, the CDR3 is TGTGCCAGCAGTTACGAGAGAGGGGAAAAACTGTTTTTT. Residues: CASSYERGEKLFF.

The chain couples TRBV7-2 to TRBJ2-5; possible D gene TRBD1, 7 bases. Trimming left V 5 bases short and J 4 bases short, with 11 bases between. Germline V lookup: CDR1 SGHTA, CDR2 FQGNSA. The CDR3 extends over 13 amino acids. CDR3 sequence (DNA): TGTGCCAGCAGCCGGAGGGACAGAGAGACCCAGTACTTC. Its translation is CASSRRDRETQYF.

The V call is TRBV5-1, the J call TRBJ2-5, with TRBD1 identical over 9 bases. The CDR3 has 13 amino acids. V lost 4 bases and J lost 3; bases outside the gene matches: 1. CDR1 SGHRS and CDR2 YFSETQ come from the germline V gene. The chain's CDR3 is CASSDRGEETQYF. Here the CDR3 DNA reads TGCGCCAGCAGCGACAGGGGGGAAGAGACCCAGTACTTC.

Turning to this clone: The missing conserved phenylalanine or tryptophan at the end of this CDR3 makes a read error likely. This chain links TRBV30 with TRBJ1-6; no clear D. Per germline, CDR1 GTSNPN and CDR2 SVGIG (reference sequence). This CDR3 has 14 amino acids. V dropped 0 bases and J dropped 4 bases, with 7 bases sitting between them. CDR3 bases: TGTGCCTGGAGTGTGGCGGAATATAATTCACCCCTCCACCTT. Translating it yields CAWSVAEYNSPLHL.

V and J are TRBV19 and TRBJ1-5; maybe TRBD1 (5 bases). CDR1 and CDR2 (germline): LNHDA, SQIVND (reference sequence). Between the trimmed V and J ends, which lost 5 bases and 0 bases, there was a span of 17 bases. The CDR3 length is 17 residues. Written as DNA, the CDR3 is TGTGCCAGTAGTCTTTTAGGGGCGAACCCTAGCAATCAGCCCCAGCATTTT. It codes for CASSLLGANPSNQPQHF. Drawing the rest from reference TRBV19 and TRBJ1-5, the complete variable domain is DGGITQSPKYLFRKEGQNVTLSCEQNLNHDAMYWYRQDPGQGLRLIYYSQIVNDFQKGDIAEGYSVSREKKESFPLTVTSAQKNPTAFYLCASSLLGANPSNQPQHFGDGTRLSIL.

This clone was detected many times. J is TRBJ2-1 and V is TRBV4-2; no firm D call. The germline V and J ends were trimmed by 0 bases and 8 bases, with 17 bases remaining between them. CDR3 length: 16 residues. From germline, CDR1 is LGHNA and CDR2 YNFKEQ. CDR3 bases: TGTGCCAGCAGCCAAGAGTCTGGCCTTACCCACGATGAGCAGTTCTTC. The encoded protein is CASSQESGLTHDEQFF.

This clone was seen more than once but under ten times. The J gene is TRBJ2-7, the V gene TRBV6-6, with 10 bases aligning to TRBD2. Looked up from germline, CDR1 is MNHNY and CDR2 is SVGAGI (reference sequence). V lost 7 bases, J lost 7 bases, and 4 bases stayed unmatched. The CDR3 spans 12 residues. In DNA form, the CDR3 reads TGTGCCAGCAATTCAGCGGGAGGGGAGCAGTACTTC. Its translation: CASNSAGGEQYF.

This clone has a count of ten or more. The genes are TRBV10-3 and TRBJ2-3; the match to TRBD2 covers 10 bases. The germline V gene encodes CDR1 ENHRY and CDR2 SYGVKD. V gave up 8 bases and J gave up 1 base; unmatched junction bases: 6. The CDR3 consists of 15 residues. The CDR3 nucleotides read TGTGCCATCTCTGACGGACTAGCGGGCACAGATACGCAGTATTTT. Translation: CAISDGLAGTDTQYF.

This chain connects TRBV2 to TRBJ1-1; 9 positions agree with TRBD1. The length of the CDR3 is 13 residues. CDR1 SNHLY and CDR2 FYNNEI come from the germline V gene. V lost 6 bases and J lost 5; bases outside the gene matches: 4. For the CDR3, the DNA is TGTGCCAGCAGGGACAGGGGTAGGACTGAAGCTTTCTTT. Residues: CASRDRGRTEAFF.

This chain joins TRBV6-1 and TRBJ2-7, with a possible D match to TRBD2 (6 bases). The CDR3 consists of 15 residues. Germline V gene lookup returns CDR1 MNHNS and CDR2 SASEGT. The germline V and J ends were trimmed by 2 bases and 6 bases, with 17 bases remaining between them. The CDR3 loop reads CASSESGEAWLEQYF. The CDR3 DNA is TGTGCCAGCAGTGAATCGGGGGAGGCTTGGCTCGAGCAGTACTTC.